This TCR beta chain is drawn from a study of blood T cell repertoires in COVID-19. Study in general: From T cells, B-cell-depleted T cells, or PBMCs came the material, which was cDNA or gDNA.

Original methodology: Amplification with reference gene primers provided the estimates of nucleated cell counts. Sequencing used immunoSEQ multiplex PCR; TCRdb keeps in-frame clones, though not all of them. From that table come the V and J calls and clone size; the DNA was used to work out D and trimming. The sample holds around 300,000 clones, around 90% seen once. After removal of 6 bases from V and 1 base from J, the junction contained 16 bases not matched to a gene. CDR1 is SNHLY, CDR2 FYNNEI, per germline. The CDR3 covers 19 residues. Cohorts were assigned according to the clinical history that participants reported.

The chain has TRBV2 and TRBJ2-3, with 10 bases fitting TRBD2. Sequencing was carried out using PBMCs or T cells enriched from blood (not recorded which). This TCR came from a woman aged 18-29 years with acute COVID-19. The CDR3 region is CASREASGSLLGGTDTQYF. The CDR3 coding sequence is TGTGCCAGCAGAGAGGCTAGCGGGAGCCTATTAGGTGGCACAGATACGCAGTATTTT.